Listed below are T cell receptor beta chains from one sample, sequenced in a study of blood T cells in healthy people across ages. TCRdb independently ran MiXCR on the 5' RACE reads; one entry per CDR3 protein. The sample yields about 1,600,000 distinct CDR3 sequences, around 42% seen once. What was sequenced was blood. The receptors come from a woman aged 18-29 years in good health. Both conserved end residues are part of each CDR3. Fields, in order: D gene, J gene, clone size, V gene, CDR3 protein, CDR3 DNA. A D gene is named only where the DNA matches it firmly. Clone sizes are given selectively: once, few, many, or a class where the clone is expanded.

D gene: -
J gene: TRBJ1-6
clone size: -
V gene: TRBV12-3/TRBV12-4
CDR3 protein: CASRVGGGGVLPDHSPLHF
CDR3 DNA: TGTGCCAGCAGGGTTGGAGGCGGCGGGGTCCTCCCGGATCATTCACCCCTCCACTTT

D gene: TRBD2
J gene: TRBJ2-1
clone size: -
V gene: TRBV12-5
CDR3 protein: CASPGTSGMDEQFF
CDR3 DNA: TGTGCTAGTCCCGGGACTAGCGGGATGGATGAGCAGTTCTTC

D gene: -
J gene: TRBJ1-1
clone size: -
V gene: TRBV20-1
CDR3 protein: CSARVPFGNTEAFF
CDR3 DNA: TGCAGTGCTAGAGTTCCCTTCGGGAACACTGAAGCTTTCTTT

D gene: TRBD1
J gene: TRBJ1-5
clone size: -
V gene: TRBV20-1
CDR3 protein: CSAIETGFLIQPQHF
CDR3 DNA: TGCAGTGCTATCGAGACAGGGTTTTTAATCCAGCCCCAGCATTTT

D gene: TRBD1
J gene: TRBJ1-1
clone size: few
V gene: TRBV12-3/TRBV12-4
CDR3 protein: CASSSLTGGVWGAFF
CDR3 DNA: TGTGCCAGCAGTTCCCTGACAGGGGGCGTCTGGGGAGCTTTCTTT

D gene: -
J gene: TRBJ1-4
clone size: -
V gene: TRBV28
CDR3 protein: CASSPGTPGALFF
CDR3 DNA: TGTGCCAGCAGTCCAGGGACCCCGGGGGCACTGTTTTTT

D gene: -
J gene: TRBJ2-7
clone size: few
V gene: TRBV3-1
CDR3 protein: CASSQVVLDEQYF
CDR3 DNA: TGTGCCAGCAGCCAAGTGGTGTTGGACGAGCAGTACTTC

D gene: TRBD1
J gene: TRBJ2-7
clone size: -
V gene: TRBV24-1
CDR3 protein: CATSGLPGQESSYEQYF
CDR3 DNA: TGTGCCACCAGTGGCCTCCCGGGACAGGAGAGCTCCTACGAGCAGTACTTC

D gene: TRBD2
J gene: TRBJ2-1
clone size: few
V gene: TRBV4-1
CDR3 protein: CASSQETTGVSGNINEQFF
CDR3 DNA: TGCGCCAGCAGCCAAGAAACCACTGGGGTTAGCGGGAATATCAATGAGCAGTTCTTC

D gene: TRBD2
J gene: TRBJ2-3
clone size: -
V gene: TRBV24-1
CDR3 protein: CATSDTSGPYTQYF
CDR3 DNA: TGTGCCACCAGTGATACTAGCGGGCCATATACGCAGTATTTT

D gene: -
J gene: TRBJ1-1
clone size: many
V gene: TRBV29-1
CDR3 protein: CSVGNGINTEAFF
CDR3 DNA: TGCAGCGTTGGAAACGGGATTAACACTGAAGCTTTCTTT

D gene: -
J gene: TRBJ2-1
clone size: -
V gene: TRBV20-1
CDR3 protein: CSGRTAVNEQFF
CDR3 DNA: TGCAGTGGCAGGACTGCCGTCAATGAGCAGTTCTTC

D gene: -
J gene: TRBJ1-2
clone size: -
V gene: TRBV9
CDR3 protein: CASNVEQANYGYTF
CDR3 DNA: TGTGCCAGCAACGTAGAACAAGCTAACTATGGCTACACCTTC

D gene: -
J gene: TRBJ1-2
clone size: -
V gene: TRBV12-5
CDR3 protein: CASGLVTLETVIYGYTF
CDR3 DNA: TGTGCTAGTGGTTTGGTAACGCTGGAGACAGTGATCTATGGCTACACCTTC

D gene: TRBD1
J gene: TRBJ2-7
clone size: few
V gene: TRBV12-3/TRBV12-4
CDR3 protein: CASSFPPGQVNYEQYF
CDR3 DNA: TGTGCCAGCAGTTTCCCTCCGGGACAGGTTAATTACGAGCAGTACTTC

D gene: TRBD1
J gene: TRBJ2-7
clone size: few
V gene: TRBV7-2
CDR3 protein: CASSTSGTGFYEQYF
CDR3 DNA: TGTGCCAGCAGCACCTCCGGGACAGGGTTCTACGAGCAGTACTTC

D gene: -
J gene: TRBJ2-7
clone size: few
V gene: TRBV3-1
CDR3 protein: CASSQDRSSGPYEQYF
CDR3 DNA: TGTGCCAGCAGCCAAGATCGGAGTAGCGGACCCTACGAGCAGTACTTC

D gene: -
J gene: TRBJ2-7
clone size: -
V gene: TRBV4-2
CDR3 protein: CASSQGGLSDEQYF
CDR3 DNA: TGTGCCAGCAGCCAAGGAGGGCTTAGCGATGAGCAGTACTTC

D gene: -
J gene: TRBJ1-2
clone size: few
V gene: TRBV2
CDR3 protein: CASSEGSGPDYGYTF
CDR3 DNA: TGTGCCAGCAGTGAAGGGTCGGGACCCGACTATGGCTACACCTTC

D gene: TRBD2
J gene: TRBJ2-1
clone size: -
V gene: TRBV20-1
CDR3 protein: CSARASGAPSYNEQFF
CDR3 DNA: TGCAGTGCTAGGGCTAGCGGCGCGCCCTCCTACAATGAGCAGTTCTTC

D gene: -
J gene: TRBJ2-7
clone size: -
V gene: TRBV7-2
CDR3 protein: CASSLSVQGYEQYF
CDR3 DNA: TGTGCCAGCAGCTTAAGTGTCCAGGGCTACGAGCAGTACTTC

D gene: -
J gene: TRBJ2-4
clone size: few
V gene: TRBV6-5
CDR3 protein: CASSLAAPEEAKNIQYF
CDR3 DNA: TGTGCCAGCAGTTTAGCGGCCCCGGAGGAGGCCAAAAACATTCAGTACTTC

D gene: TRBD2
J gene: TRBJ2-1
clone size: -
V gene: TRBV2
CDR3 protein: CASSDTSGDEQFF
CDR3 DNA: TGTGCCAGCAGTGATACTAGCGGGGATGAGCAGTTCTTC

D gene: TRBD2
J gene: TRBJ2-7
clone size: -
V gene: TRBV12-3/TRBV12-4
CDR3 protein: CASTETSGRGAYNEQYF
CDR3 DNA: TGTGCCAGCACAGAGACTAGCGGGAGAGGAGCCTACAATGAGCAGTACTTC

D gene: TRBD1
J gene: TRBJ2-7
clone size: -
V gene: TRBV18
CDR3 protein: CASSPIGTAISYEQYF
CDR3 DNA: TGTGCCAGCTCACCAATAGGGACAGCGATCTCCTACGAGCAGTACTTC

D gene: TRBD1
J gene: TRBJ2-3
clone size: few
V gene: TRBV7-8
CDR3 protein: CASSQNRPEQGVDTQYF
CDR3 DNA: TGTGCCAGCAGCCAAAACAGACCGGAACAGGGGGTGGATACGCAGTATTTT

D gene: -
J gene: TRBJ1-5
clone size: -
V gene: TRBV4-1
CDR3 protein: CASSQDGGRPSNQPQHF
CDR3 DNA: TGCGCCAGCAGCCAGGACGGGGGGCGACCGAGCAATCAGCCCCAGCATTTT

D gene: TRBD1
J gene: TRBJ2-1
clone size: few
V gene: TRBV9
CDR3 protein: CASSVNRGNEQFF
CDR3 DNA: TGTGCCAGCAGCGTGAACAGGGGCAATGAGCAGTTCTTC

D gene: -
J gene: TRBJ2-1
clone size: few
V gene: TRBV20-1
CDR3 protein: CSASKPTRASYNEQFF
CDR3 DNA: TGCAGTGCTAGCAAACCGACTAGGGCCTCCTACAATGAGCAGTTCTTC

D gene: -
J gene: TRBJ2-2
clone size: -
V gene: TRBV10-3
CDR3 protein: CAISEGVSGELFF
CDR3 DNA: TGTGCCATCAGTGAGGGGGTATCCGGGGAGCTGTTTTTT

D gene: TRBD2
J gene: TRBJ2-3
clone size: -
V gene: TRBV5-1
CDR3 protein: CASSPIAGETDTQYF
CDR3 DNA: TGCGCCAGCAGCCCGATAGCGGGAGAAACAGATACGCAGTATTTT

D gene: -
J gene: TRBJ2-5
clone size: -
V gene: TRBV7-9
CDR3 protein: CASGPEGPDQETQYF
CDR3 DNA: TGTGCCAGCGGCCCTGAGGGGCCGGACCAAGAGACCCAGTACTTC

D gene: -
J gene: TRBJ2-3
clone size: -
V gene: TRBV4-2
CDR3 protein: CASSQGNGADTQYF
CDR3 DNA: TGTGCCAGCAGCCAAGGGAACGGGGCAGATACGCAGTATTTT

D gene: TRBD2
J gene: TRBJ2-1
clone size: few
V gene: TRBV11-1
CDR3 protein: CASSSPGLAGPYNEQFF
CDR3 DNA: TGTGCCAGCAGCTCGCCTGGGCTAGCGGGCCCCTACAATGAGCAGTTCTTC

D gene: TRBD1
J gene: TRBJ1-2
clone size: -
V gene: TRBV9
CDR3 protein: CASSLGQDIGSYGYTF
CDR3 DNA: TGTGCCAGCAGCTTGGGACAGGATATTGGGAGCTATGGCTACACCTTC

D gene: TRBD2
J gene: TRBJ2-7
clone size: few
V gene: TRBV20-1
CDR3 protein: CSAPRSGGPYEQYF
CDR3 DNA: TGCAGTGCCCCAAGAAGCGGGGGACCCTACGAGCAGTACTTC

D gene: -
J gene: TRBJ1-5
clone size: -
V gene: TRBV28
CDR3 protein: CASSWAGEGQPQHF
CDR3 DNA: TGTGCCAGCAGTTGGGCAGGGGAAGGGCAGCCCCAGCATTTT

D gene: -
J gene: TRBJ2-3
clone size: -
V gene: TRBV7-2
CDR3 protein: CASSLFRQGAGETQYF
CDR3 DNA: TGTGCCAGCAGCTTATTCCGCCAGGGGGCGGGAGAGACGCAGTATTTT

D gene: TRBD2
J gene: TRBJ2-1
clone size: -
V gene: TRBV7-2
CDR3 protein: CASSLASGSWDEQFF
CDR3 DNA: TGTGCCAGCAGCTTGGCTAGCGGGAGTTGGGATGAGCAGTTCTTC

D gene: TRBD1
J gene: TRBJ1-5
clone size: -
V gene: TRBV6-5
CDR3 protein: CASSFGQGDYSNQPQHF
CDR3 DNA: TGTGCCAGCAGTTTTGGACAGGGGGATTATAGCAATCAGCCCCAGCATTTT

D gene: TRBD1
J gene: TRBJ2-1
clone size: -
V gene: TRBV12-5
CDR3 protein: CASGPDRGFVNEQFF
CDR3 DNA: TGTGCTAGTGGTCCGGACAGGGGCTTTGTCAATGAGCAGTTCTTC

D gene: TRBD1
J gene: TRBJ2-2
clone size: few
V gene: TRBV12-3/TRBV12-4
CDR3 protein: CASTTTGGVTGELFF
CDR3 DNA: TGTGCCAGCACCACGACAGGGGGCGTCACCGGGGAGCTGTTTTTT

D gene: TRBD2
J gene: TRBJ2-1
clone size: -
V gene: TRBV20-1
CDR3 protein: CSARKVAGGYNEQFF
CDR3 DNA: TGCAGTGCTCGGAAGGTAGCGGGGGGGTACAATGAGCAGTTCTTC

D gene: TRBD1
J gene: TRBJ2-3
clone size: few
V gene: TRBV20-1
CDR3 protein: CSAESRTGIGDTQYF
CDR3 DNA: TGCAGTGCGGAATCCAGGACAGGGATTGGAGATACGCAGTATTTT

D gene: TRBD1
J gene: TRBJ2-4
clone size: -
V gene: TRBV5-1
CDR3 protein: CASSKGQGENIQYF
CDR3 DNA: TGCGCCAGCAGCAAAGGACAGGGTGAGAACATTCAGTACTTC

D gene: TRBD2
J gene: TRBJ2-1
clone size: -
V gene: TRBV13
CDR3 protein: CASSKAGGSNEQFF
CDR3 DNA: TGTGCCAGCAGCAAAGCGGGGGGTAGTAATGAGCAGTTCTTC

D gene: -
J gene: TRBJ1-2
clone size: -
V gene: TRBV6-1
CDR3 protein: CASSEGVNPFRGYTF
CDR3 DNA: TGTGCCAGCAGTGAAGGGGTAAACCCGTTCCGTGGCTACACCTTC

D gene: -
J gene: TRBJ1-5
clone size: -
V gene: TRBV12-3/TRBV12-4
CDR3 protein: CASSLVDRANQPQHF
CDR3 DNA: TGTGCCAGCAGTTTAGTTGATAGAGCCAATCAGCCCCAGCATTTT

D gene: TRBD2
J gene: TRBJ2-3
clone size: few
V gene: TRBV7-2
CDR3 protein: CASSLGTSGGRTDTQYF
CDR3 DNA: TGTGCCAGCAGCTTAGGGACTAGCGGGGGGAGAACAGATACGCAGTATTTT